The 19 T cell receptor beta chains presented below share a single source sample, sequenced in a study of cytomegalovirus exposure and HLA in healthy donors. The PCR used 60 Vbeta and 13 Jbeta primers. TCRdb's table, derived via immunoSEQ multiplex PCR, lists solely in-frame clones and lacks some. The data contain 200,000 or so clones, more than 80% of them singletons. Sequencing was done on a sample of PBMCs. The receptors were gathered from a man between 25 and 39 years old in good health and CMV-seronegative.

This clone was seen a handful of times. The gene calls are TRBV28 and TRBJ2-7; TRBD1 agrees at 7 bases. With 2 bases clipped from V and 3 bases from J, the junction kept 4 bases outside the gene matches. Germline values: CDR1 MDHEN, CDR2 SYDVKM. The length of the CDR3 is 14 residues. Written as DNA, the CDR3 is TGTGCCAGCAGTTTAGGGACAGAACTCTACGAGCAGTACTTC. Protein sequence: CASSLGTELYEQYF.

The chain links TRBV7-9 to TRBJ2-1; D is unclear. The CDR3 loop spans 14 amino acids. Trimming took off 1 base at V and 5 bases at J, with 9 bases between the two ends. Per germline, CDR1 SEHNR and CDR2 FQNEAQ (reference sequence). The CDR3 coding sequence is TGTGCCAGCAGCTTAGTAACAGCCCACAATGAGCAGTTCTTC. Residues: CASSLVTAHNEQFF. The full variable domain, rest sourced from reference TRBV7-9 and TRBJ2-1, is DTGVSQNPRHKITKRGQNVTFRCDPISEHNRLYWYRQTLGQGPEFLTYFQNEAQLEKSRLLSDRFSAERPKGSFSTLEIQRTEQGDSAMYLCASSLVTAHNEQFFGPGTRLTVL.

This chain uses TRBV18 with TRBJ1-6; D gene ambiguous. V lost 3 bases, J lost 9 bases, and 12 bases lay in between. CDR3 size: 14 residues. The germline gives CDR1 KGHSH, CDR2 LQKENI. The DNA for the CDR3 is TGTGCCAGCTCACCCCCGACCGGCGGTTCACCCCTCCACTTT. This encodes CASSPPTGGSPLHF.

The rearrangement joins TRBV5-4 to TRBJ2-3, with D possibly being TRBD1 (6 bases). There are 14 residues in the CDR3. V was clipped by 0 bases and J by 3 bases, with 8 bases between them. Germline CDR1 SGHNT, CDR2 YYREEE (reference sequence). CDR3 residues: CASSLDRATDTQYF. The CDR3 nucleotides read TGTGCCAGCAGCTTGGACAGGGCTACAGATACGCAGTATTTT.

The chain carries TRBV7-2 and TRBJ2-2, with D possibly being TRBD2 (5 bases). Trimming removed 4 bases at V and 0 bases at J, with 9 bases between. The germline gives CDR1 SGHTA, CDR2 FQGNSA. This CDR3 comprises 15 residues. CDR3: CASSSWTSNTGELFF. As DNA, the CDR3 is TGTGCCAGCAGCTCCTGGACTTCGAACACCGGGGAGCTGTTTTTT.

The gene calls are TRBV6-6 and TRBJ2-7; TRBD2 might be the D (6 bases). The CDR3 covers 11 residues. The germline CDR1 and CDR2 sequences are MNHNY and SVGAGI (reference sequence). Between the trimmed V and J ends, which lost 5 bases and 6 bases, there was a span of 8 bases. CDR3 sequence reads: CASSPGGEQYF. As DNA, the CDR3 is TGTGCCAGCAGTCCCGGGGGCGAGCAGTACTTC.

The genes are TRBV4-1 and TRBJ2-5, with 7 bases that match TRBD1. Near its end, the DNA agrees better with TRBJ2-7, so the J call may be wrong. CDR3 length: 14 residues. CDR1 and CDR2 (germline): MGHRA, YSYEKL. In DNA form, the CDR3 reads TGCGCCAGCAGCCAACCACAGGGGACCCACGAGCAGTACTTC. Protein: CASSQPQGTHEQYF.

This chain links TRBV18 with TRBJ1-3, with D perhaps matching TRBD1 (6 bases). Germline CDR1 reads KGHSH; CDR2 reads LQKENI. V was pared by 5 bases and J by 2 bases, with 19 bases between. CDR3 length: 17 residues. The CDR3 nucleotides read TGTGCCAGCTCATCCCCCAGACAGGTTGCGCCTGGAAACACCATATATTTT. Translating gives CASSSPRQVAPGNTIYF.

The chain uses TRBV5-1 and TRBJ1-1, with D perhaps matching TRBD1 (5 bases). This CDR3 comprises 13 residues. The germline CDR1 and CDR2 sequences are SGHRS and YFSETQ. The V and J ends lost 3 bases and 6 bases respectively, with 12 bases between them. Written as DNA, the CDR3 is TGCGCCAGCAGCTCCCCGGGGGGAGCTGAAGCTTTCTTT. Amino acid sequence: CASSSPGGAEAFF.

The J gene is TRBJ2-3, the V gene TRBV7-9; D may be TRBD1 (7 bases). The CDR3 is made up of 15 amino acids. V was trimmed by 6 bases and J by 1 base, leaving 14 bases between them. Germline values: CDR1 SEHNR, CDR2 FQNEAQ (reference sequence). The CDR3 DNA reads as TGTGCCAGCAGGCCCAGGGGGACTGGCACAGATACGCAGTATTTT. Encoded protein: CASRPRGTGTDTQYF.

A few counts support this clone. V gene TRBV27 combines with J gene TRBJ2-1; possible D gene TRBD1, 5 bases. The V gene lost 5 bases and the J gene lost 4 bases, with 18 bases spanning the gap. CDR1 is MNHEY and CDR2 is SMNVEV in the germline V gene (reference sequence). This CDR3 is 16 amino acids long. The chain's CDR3 is CASSPQDSDDYNEQFF. The CDR3 coding sequence is TGTGCCAGCAGTCCCCAAGACAGCGACGATTACAATGAGCAGTTCTTC.

This clone was found a few times. The chain couples TRBV6-5 to TRBJ2-7; 8 nucleotides align to TRBD1. Germline trimming cut 0 bases from V and 6 bases from J; bases unmatched to any gene: 10. CDR3 length: 16 amino acids. CDR1 and CDR2 (germline): MNHEY, SVGAGI. CDR3 DNA: TGTGCCAGCAGTTACTCGTTCGGTGACAGGGGTAGCGAGCAGTACTTC. Protein: CASSYSFGDRGSEQYF.

V usage is TRBV28 and J usage is TRBJ2-7, with TRBD1 matching 12 bases. With 5 bases clipped from V and 0 bases from J, the junction kept 5 bases outside the gene matches. CDR1 and CDR2 from the germline V gene are MDHEN and SYDVKM. This CDR3 has 16 residues. DNA for the CDR3: TGTGCCAGCAGTGCCCCGGGACAGGGGGCCTCCTACGAGCAGTACTTC. Its protein product is CASSAPGQGASYEQYF.

The chain combines TRBV7-3 with TRBJ2-3, with D tentatively TRBD1 (7 bases). The CDR3 is 15 amino acids. V was pared by 3 bases and J by 2 bases, with 12 bases between. Germline V CDR1 and CDR2: SGHTA, FQGTGA. The DNA of the CDR3 is TGTGCCAGCAGCTTGGGAGGACAGGCCACAGATACGCAGTATTTT. It translates to CASSLGGQATDTQYF.

V is TRBV6-5 and J is TRBJ1-3, with D possibly being TRBD1 (5 bases). The length of the CDR3 is 14 residues. CDR1 and CDR2 (germline): MNHEY, SVGAGI. V lost 6 bases, J lost 3 bases, and 12 bases lay in between. Here the CDR3 DNA reads TGTGCCAGCAGGAGAGGGACTGGTGGAAACACCATATATTTT. Translated, it gives CASRRGTGGNTIYF.

J is TRBJ2-7 and V is TRBV4-1; 9 bases align to TRBD1. CDR1 and CDR2 from the germline V gene are MGHRA and YSYEKL. This CDR3 region has 17 residues. V lost 5 bases and J lost 7; bases outside the gene matches: 18. The CDR3 loop reads CASSSRFKQGALEEQYF. The CDR3 bases are TGCGCCAGCAGCTCACGATTCAAACAGGGGGCCCTCGAGGAGCAGTACTTC.

A note on this clone: One junction end disagrees with the germline gene, perhaps due to a read error. The rearrangement links TRBV5-1 to TRBJ1-5; D possibly corresponds to TRBD1 (6 bases). The V gene's germline CDR1 is SGHRS and CDR2 YFSETQ. The CDR3 sequence is 15 residues long. CDR3 sequence reads: CVSSLRGGGNQPQHF. CDR3 sequence (DNA): TGCGTCAGCAGCTTACGAGGGGGGGGAAATCAGCCCCAGCATTTT. Full variable domain (remainder filled in from reference TRBV5-1 and TRBJ1-5): KAGVTQTPRYLIKTRGQQVTLSCSPISGHRSVSWYQQTPGQGLQFLFEYFSETQRNKGNFPGRFSGRQFSNSRSEMNVSTLELGDSALYLCVSSLRGGGNQPQHFGDGTRLSIL.

The gene calls are TRBV28 and TRBJ2-3; TRBD1 aligns across 9 bases. The CDR3 is 14 amino acids. Germline V CDR1 and CDR2: MDHEN, SYDVKM. The V segment lost 5 bases and the J segment 4 bases; nucleotides outside the gene matches: 4. CDR3 coding DNA: TGTGCCAGCAGTAGGGACAGGGAGGCAGATACGCAGTATTTT. It translates to CASSRDREADTQYF.

V is TRBV2 and J is TRBJ1-2; 8 bases are a match to TRBD1. V shed 1 base, J shed 4 bases, and the junction held 11 bases outside the gene matches. The CDR3 contains 17 residues. Germline CDR1 and CDR2: SNHLY and FYNNEI. Here the CDR3 reads CASSEGQPQGAGYGYTF. The CDR3 nucleotides are TGTGCCAGCAGTGAAGGCCAACCCCAGGGGGCGGGCTATGGCTACACCTTC.